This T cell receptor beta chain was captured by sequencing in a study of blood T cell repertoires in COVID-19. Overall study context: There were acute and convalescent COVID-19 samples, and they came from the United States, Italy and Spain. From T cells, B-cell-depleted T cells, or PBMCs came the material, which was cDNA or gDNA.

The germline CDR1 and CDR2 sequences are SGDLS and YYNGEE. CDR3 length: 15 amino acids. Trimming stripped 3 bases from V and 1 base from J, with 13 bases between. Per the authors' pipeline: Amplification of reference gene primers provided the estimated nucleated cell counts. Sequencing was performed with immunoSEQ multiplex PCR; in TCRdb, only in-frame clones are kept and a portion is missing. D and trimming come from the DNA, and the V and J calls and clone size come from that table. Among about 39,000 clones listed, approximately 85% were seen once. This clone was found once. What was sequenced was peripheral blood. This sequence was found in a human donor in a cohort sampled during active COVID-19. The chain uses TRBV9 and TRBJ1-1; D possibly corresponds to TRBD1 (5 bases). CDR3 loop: CASSASGLANTEAFF. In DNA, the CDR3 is TGTGCCAGCAGCGCCTCAGGGCTGGCGAACACTGAAGCTTTCTTT.